This passage covers 21 T cell receptor beta chains from one sample sequenced in a study of siplizumab effects on memory and regulatory T cells. Responder and stimulator cells in the mixed lymphocyte reaction were cultured together for roughly six days at 37°C. These TCRs' antigens remain unknown. This table comes from immunoSEQ multiplex PCR, and its TCRdb copy is limited to in-frame clones, with some not included. The sample lists under 20,000 clones, 35% to 60% occurring once. The sample taken for sequencing was CFSE-low (dividing) CD4+ T cells sorted from an allogeneic mixed lymphocyte reaction. These receptors came from a human donor in good health; the cells came from an allogeneic mixed lymphocyte reaction.

The CDR3 region is CASSLVWGGLAGELFF. The CDR3 coding sequence is TGTGCCAGCAGCTTAGTGTGGGGGGGCTTGGCCGGGGAGCTGTTTTTT. The chain links TRBV11-2 to TRBJ2-2; D is perhaps TRBD2 (7 bases). This CDR3 region has 16 residues. The V end lost 1 base, the J end lost 6 bases, and 15 bases lay between the germline ends. Germline CDR1 SGHAT, CDR2 FQNNGV.

The genes are TRBV29-1 and TRBJ2-3; possibly TRBD1 for D (6 bases). The CDR3 loop spans 14 amino acids. V shed 6 bases and J shed 3 bases, with 16 bases lying between them. Germline V gives CDR1 SQVTM, CDR2 ANQGSEA. The CDR3 sequence is CSVRRDTPTDTQYF. DNA of the CDR3: TGCAGCGTACGCCGGGACACGCCGACAGATACGCAGTATTTT.

Of note for this clone: The same CDR3 arises from other DNA sequences in this sample as well. The chain combines TRBV5-1 with TRBJ2-7; D is perhaps TRBD1 or TRBD2 (5 bases each). CDR3 length: 14 residues. Germline V CDR1 and CDR2: SGHRS, YFSETQ. V was clipped by 4 bases and J by 1 base, with 12 bases between them. CDR3 DNA: TGCGCCAGCAGCCTTGGGACGGCATCCTACGAGCAGTACTTC. Encoded protein: CASSLGTASYEQYF.

This clone came up once. This sequence joins TRBV6-5 and TRBJ1-2; D may be TRBD1 (5 bases). CDR3 length: 14 amino acids. Trimming took 7 bases from V and 0 from J, leaving 12 bases between them. Germline V gene sequence: CDR1 MNHEY, CDR2 SVGAGI. As DNA, the CDR3 is TGTGCCAGCAATAAAGGGGACTCTAACTATGGCTACACCTTC. It is translated as CASNKGDSNYGYTF.

The sample holds a few counts of this clone. This sequence joins TRBV4-1 and TRBJ2-5; 13 positions match TRBD2. Germline lookup yields CDR1 MGHRA and CDR2 YSYEKL. With V trimmed by 2 bases and J by 3 bases, 3 bases remained unmatched. This CDR3 is 16 amino acids long. The CDR3 nucleotides read TGCGCCAGCAGCCAAACTAGCGGGGGGGCGGAAGAGACCCAGTACTTC. It yields the protein CASSQTSGGAEETQYF.

This clone showed up just a few times. The chain has TRBV10-1 and TRBJ2-5; 7 bases line up with TRBD1. The germline V gene has CDR1 WNHNN and CDR2 SYGVQD (reference sequence). After removal of 6 bases from V and 5 bases from J, the junction contained 12 bases not matched to a gene. The CDR3 loop spans 15 amino acids. The CDR3 is CASSSARGPGETQYF. CDR3 in DNA: TGCGCCAGCAGCTCAGCGAGGGGGCCGGGGGAGACCCAGTACTTC.

The genes are TRBV11-2 and TRBJ2-7; no clear D. This CDR3 region has 15 residues. The V and J ends lost 2 bases and 4 bases respectively, with 15 bases between them. Germline assignment: CDR1 SGHAT and CDR2 FQNNGV. DNA of the CDR3: TGTGCCAGCAGCTTACTCCCCCTAGACGGTTACGAGCAGTACTTC. Amino acids: CASSLLPLDGYEQYF.

The rearrangement joins TRBV7-9 to TRBJ1-1; 9 nucleotides agree with TRBD1. The CDR3 is made up of 15 amino acids. The junction had 5 bases not matched to a gene; V was cut back by 3 bases and J by 3 bases. Germline V CDR1 and CDR2: SEHNR, FQNEAQ (reference sequence). CDR3 bases: TGTGCCAGCAGCTTGACAGGGGGATCCGACACTGAAGCTTTCTTT. It is translated as CASSLTGGSDTEAFF.

A few counts support this clone. The chain is built from TRBV2 and TRBJ1-5, with D uncertain. The CDR3 is 15 amino acids. The V end was cut by 7 bases, the J end by 4 bases, with 17 bases between. The germline V gene has CDR1 SNHLY and CDR2 FYNNEI. The CDR3 nucleotides read TGTGCCAGCACGGTTGGCACAGCGCTTAATCAGCCCCAGCATTTT. It codes for CASTVGTALNQPQHF.

This clone was observed many times. The chain uses TRBV7-3 and TRBJ2-3, with 12 positions matching TRBD2. The CDR3 has 17 amino acids. CDR1 and CDR2 (germline): SGHTA, FQGTGA. The J segment lost 2 bases and the V segment lost 0 bases, leaving 3 bases of the junction unmatched. CDR3 in amino acids: CASSLTGTSGYTDTQYF. The CDR3 DNA reads as TGTGCCAGCAGCTTAACGGGGACTAGCGGGTACACAGATACGCAGTATTTT.

V and J are TRBV9 and TRBJ2-3; D unclear. With 3 bases removed from V and 6 bases from J, the gap between germline ends came to 8 bases. CDR1 and CDR2 (germline): SGDLS, YYNGEE. The CDR3 runs to 12 residues. CDR3 region: CASSASADTQYF. The CDR3 DNA is TGTGCCAGCAGCGCGAGCGCGGATACGCAGTATTTT.

The chain uses TRBV28 and TRBJ1-2; the D gene is possibly TRBD1 (6 bases). This CDR3 is built from 12 residues. Germline CDR1 and CDR2: MDHEN and SYDVKM. V lost 6 bases, J lost 8 bases, and 13 bases lay in between. CDR3 coding DNA: TGTGCCAGCAGACAGGGTTCTGAAGGCTACACCTTC. It codes for CASRQGSEGYTF.

The chain recombines TRBV6-5 with TRBJ2-6; TRBD1 is a possible D gene (5 bases). The V gene lost 5 bases and the J gene lost 2 bases, with 7 bases spanning the gap. This CDR3 region has 14 residues. CDR1 and CDR2 from the germline V gene are MNHEY and SVGAGI. This CDR3 is CASSPRAGANVLTF. The DNA of the CDR3 is TGTGCCAGCAGTCCCAGGGCTGGGGCCAACGTCCTGACTTTC.

V and J are TRBV11-1 and TRBJ1-1; weak D call: TRBD1 (6 bases). Looked up from germline, CDR1 is SGHAT and CDR2 is FQDESV (reference sequence). CDR3 size: 12 residues. V dropped 5 bases and J dropped 6 bases, with 10 bases sitting between them. The CDR3 sequence: CASSQSGAEAFF. In nucleotides, the CDR3 is TGTGCCAGCAGCCAGTCAGGGGCTGAAGCTTTCTTT.

In its sample, this clone is medium-sized (0.01 to 0.1%). The chain links TRBV5-6 to TRBJ2-5, with 9 bases fitting TRBD2. The CDR3 sequence is 16 residues long. The V and J ends lost 0 bases and 5 bases, in that order; junction bases with no gene match: 8. Germline V gene sequence: CDR1 SGHDT, CDR2 YYEEEE. CDR3 sequence: CASSLDSAGGIETQYF. In nucleotides, the CDR3 is TGTGCCAGCAGCTTGGATTCTGCGGGGGGGATCGAGACCCAGTACTTC.

About this clone itself: Its ends do not fully match the called genes, so a read error is possible. CDR3 protein: CASSPGRTDNYGYTF. CDR3 nucleotide sequence: TGCGCCAGCAGCCCTGGGCGAACAGACAACTATGGCTACACCTTC. This chain connects TRBV7-2 to TRBJ1-2; D uncertain. Looked up from germline, CDR1 is SGHTA and CDR2 is FQGNSA. This CDR3 contains 15 residues.

This clone was found a few times. The rearrangement links TRBV6-5 to TRBJ2-7, with TRBD2 identical over 13 bases. CDR3 size: 15 residues. The junction had 4 bases not matched to a gene; V was cut back by 6 bases and J by 2 bases. Per the germline V gene, CDR1 is MNHEY and CDR2 is SVGAGI. The CDR3 protein is CASRLTSGGAYEQYF. The CDR3 DNA reads TGTGCCAGCAGGCTAACTAGCGGGGGGGCCTACGAGCAGTACTTC.

This clone was observed a handful of times. The chain recombines TRBV5-5 with TRBJ1-2; the match to TRBD1 covers 12 bases. From germline, CDR1 is SGHKS and CDR2 YYEKEE (reference sequence). The V gene end was trimmed by 4 bases and the J gene end by 5 bases; junction bases not matched to a gene: 6. This CDR3 spans 15 amino acids. The CDR3 region is CASSLGTGGLYGYTF. In DNA form, the CDR3 reads TGTGCCAGCAGCCTGGGGACAGGGGGCCTGTATGGCTACACCTTC. The full variable domain, with the rest looked up from reference TRBV5-5 and TRBJ1-2, is DAGVTQSPTHLIKTRGQQVTLRCSPISGHKSVSWYQQVLGQGPQFIFQYYEKEERGRGNFPDRFSARQFPNYSSELNVNALLLGDSALYLCASSLGTGGLYGYTFGSGTRLTVV.

The rearrangement uses TRBV11-3 and TRBJ2-3; TRBD2 is a possible D gene (6 bases). V was cut by 1 base and J by 3 bases, with 8 bases left in between. The CDR3 extends over 14 amino acids. CDR1 is SGHNT, CDR2 YENEEA, per germline. The CDR3 protein is CASSLGRGTDTQYF. The CDR3 DNA reads as TGTGCCAGCAGCTTAGGACGGGGGACAGATACGCAGTATTTT.

The table lists this clone with a count of one. This chain joins TRBV27 and TRBJ1-5; no firm D call. CDR1 and CDR2 (germline): MNHEY, SMNVEV (reference sequence). Trimming shortened V by 2 bases and J by 3 bases, and 5 bases separated the two germline ends. The length of the CDR3 is 13 residues. The CDR3 DNA follows: TGTGCCAGCAGTTTAAGTTACAATCAGCCCCAGCATTTT. Translation gives CASSLSYNQPQHF.

This clone was counted only a few times. The CDR3 DNA follows: TGTGCCAGCAGCCTTCTAGGGTCCATGAACACTGAAGCTTTCTTT. It yields the protein CASSLLGSMNTEAFF. The chain combines TRBV7-2 with TRBJ1-1; no reliable D call. This CDR3 is 15 amino acids long. CDR1 and CDR2 from the germline V gene are SGHTA and FQGNSA. With 5 bases removed from V and 0 bases from J, the gap between germline ends came to 13 bases.